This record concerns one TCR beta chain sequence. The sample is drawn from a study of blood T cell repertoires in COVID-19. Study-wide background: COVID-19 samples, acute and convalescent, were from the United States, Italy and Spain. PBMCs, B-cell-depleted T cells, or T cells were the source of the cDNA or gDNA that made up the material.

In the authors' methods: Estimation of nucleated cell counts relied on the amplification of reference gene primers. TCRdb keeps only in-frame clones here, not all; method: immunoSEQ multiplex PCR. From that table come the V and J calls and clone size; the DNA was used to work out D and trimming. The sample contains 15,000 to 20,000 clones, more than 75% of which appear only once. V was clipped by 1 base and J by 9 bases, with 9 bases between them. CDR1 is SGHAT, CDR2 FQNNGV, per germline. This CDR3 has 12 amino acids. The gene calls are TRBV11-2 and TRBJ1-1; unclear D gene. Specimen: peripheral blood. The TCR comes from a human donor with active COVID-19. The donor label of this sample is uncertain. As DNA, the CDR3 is TGTGCCAGCAGCTTAGGGCTCCCCCAAGCTTTCTTT. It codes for CASSLGLPQAFF.